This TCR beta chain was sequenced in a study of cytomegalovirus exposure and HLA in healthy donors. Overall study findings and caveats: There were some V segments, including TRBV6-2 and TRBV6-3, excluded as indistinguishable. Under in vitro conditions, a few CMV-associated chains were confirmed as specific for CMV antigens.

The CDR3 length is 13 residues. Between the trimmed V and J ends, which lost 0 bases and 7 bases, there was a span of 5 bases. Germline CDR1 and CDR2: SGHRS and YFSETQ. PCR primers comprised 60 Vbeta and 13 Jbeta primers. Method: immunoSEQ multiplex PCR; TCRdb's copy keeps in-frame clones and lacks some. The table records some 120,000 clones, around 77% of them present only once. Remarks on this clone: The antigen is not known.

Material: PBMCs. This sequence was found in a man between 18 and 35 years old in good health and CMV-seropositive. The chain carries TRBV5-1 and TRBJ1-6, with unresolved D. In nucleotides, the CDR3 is TGCGCCAGCAGCTTGGAGCTCAATTCACCCCTCCACTTT. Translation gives CASSLELNSPLHF.